The rows below give T cell receptor beta chains drawn from one sample of a study of T-cell reconstitution after alpha-beta-depleted transplantation in children. TCRdb reanalysed the PCR reads using MiXCR and keeps one entry per CDR3 protein. Of about half a million distinct CDR3 sequences listed, roughly an eighth are singletons. The sample here was PBMCs from the stem cell graft donor, taken from the stem cell graft. These receptor sequences come from a human donor who donated a stem cell graft to a child with combined immunodeficiency. CDR3s include the opening cysteine and the closing phenylalanine or tryptophan. D genes are given only for firm matches. The listing skips clone size in some rows; elsewhere it reads once, few, many or a size class.

v_gene	abundance	d_gene	j_gene	CDR3aa	CDR3nt
TRBV7-2	NA	TRBD1	TRBJ2-5	CASSSTGEGQETQYF	TGTGCCAGCAGCTCGACAGGGGAAGGACAAGAGACCCAGTACTTC
TRBV7-2	NA	TRBD2	TRBJ2-7	CASSFLYSGRYEQYF	TGTGCCAGCAGCTTCCTCTATAGCGGGAGGTACGAGCAGTACTTC
TRBV9	many	TRBD1	TRBJ2-7	CASSTSGTGSYEQYF	TGTGCCAGCAGCACCTCCGGGACAGGGTCCTACGAGCAGTACTTC
TRBV4-2	few	TRBD1	TRBJ2-7	CASSQPGTGWEQYF	TGTGCCAGCAGCCAACCTGGGACAGGGTGGGAGCAGTACTTC
TRBV7-3	NA	NA	TRBJ1-6	CASSLNRADNSPLHF	TGTGCCAGCAGCTTAAACAGAGCCGATAATTCACCCCTCCACTTT
TRBV3-1	few	NA	TRBJ2-3	CASNLDSSTDTQYF	TGTGCCAGCAACCTAGACAGCTCCACAGATACGCAGTATTTT
TRBV12-3/TRBV12-4	few	TRBD2	TRBJ2-5	CASSLALGLAGGPSEETQYF	TGTGCCAGCAGTTTAGCACTTGGACTAGCGGGAGGGCCCTCGGAAGAGACCCAGTACTTC
TRBV12-3/TRBV12-4	many	TRBD1	TRBJ2-3	CASRTGQGQWADTQYF	TGTGCCAGCAGAACTGGACAGGGGCAATGGGCAGATACGCAGTATTTT
TRBV2	few	NA	TRBJ2-3	CASSKGYRASTDTQYF	TGTGCCAGCAGTAAGGGATATAGGGCTAGCACAGATACGCAGTATTTT
TRBV12-3/TRBV12-4	NA	TRBD2	TRBJ2-3	CASSAGRTTQYF	TGTGCCAGCAGCGCCGGGAGGACGACGCAGTATTTT
TRBV12-3/TRBV12-4	few	TRBD2	TRBJ2-2	CASSYPGLAGGGTGELFF	TGTGCCAGCAGTTACCCGGGACTAGCGGGAGGAGGGACCGGGGAGCTGTTTTTT
TRBV11-2	NA	TRBD2	TRBJ2-1	CASSSSGRSSGKSYNEQFF	TGTGCCAGCAGCTCCTCAGGGAGGAGTAGCGGGAAGTCCTACAATGAGCAGTTCTTC
TRBV27	many	NA	TRBJ1-2	CASSLSRYAIYGYTF	TGTGCCAGCAGTTTATCCCGGTATGCAATCTATGGCTACACCTTC
TRBV12-3/TRBV12-4	NA	NA	TRBJ2-3	CASSPDAHTQYF	TGTGCCAGCAGCCCCGATGCCCATACGCAGTATTTT
TRBV7-2	NA	TRBD1	TRBJ2-1	CASSDRGLGSEQFF	TGTGCCAGCAGCGACAGGGGGCTTGGAAGTGAGCAGTTCTTC
TRBV7-2	NA	TRBD1	TRBJ2-5	CASSQDRGLGETQYF	TGTGCCAGCAGCCAAGACAGGGGGCTTGGGGAGACCCAGTACTTC
TRBV28	NA	NA	TRBJ2-2	CASSLFPNTGELFF	TGTGCCAGCAGTTTATTTCCGAACACCGGGGAGCTGTTTTTT
TRBV28	NA	NA	TRBJ2-2	CASSSLTRTGELFF	TGTGCCAGCAGTTCCCTTACACGGACCGGGGAGCTGTTTTTT
TRBV25-1	NA	TRBD1	TRBJ1-1	CASSEWGQGGRAFF	TGTGCCAGCAGTGAATGGGGACAGGGGGGGAGAGCTTTCTTT
TRBV12-3/TRBV12-4	few	NA	TRBJ1-2	CASSLGGSGYTF	TGTGCCAGCAGTTTGGGGGGGTCTGGCTACACCTTC
TRBV24-1	few	NA	TRBJ2-1	CATSDIGQGPYEQFF	TGTGCCACCAGTGATATTGGGCAGGGCCCCTATGAGCAGTTCTTC
TRBV21-1	NA	NA	TRBJ2-2	CASSKDICGRGTGELFF	TGTGCCAGCAGCAAAGACATCTGCGGGAGAGGGACCGGGGAGCTGTTTTTT
TRBV6-1	NA	TRBD2	TRBJ2-7	CASSDPSGRPYEQYF	TGTGCCAGCAGTGACCCTAGCGGGAGGCCCTACGAGCAGTACTTC
TRBV2	NA	TRBD1	TRBJ1-3	CASWGTGDLNTIYF	TGTGCCAGCTGGGGGACAGGAGACCTAAACACCATATATTTT
TRBV2	NA	TRBD2	TRBJ2-3	CASSFFLGDASGNTDTQYF	TGTGCCAGCAGTTTCTTCCTTGGCGACGCTAGCGGCAACACAGATACGCAGTATTTT
TRBV28	NA	NA	TRBJ2-3	CASRFGGGPSTDTQYF	TGTGCCAGCAGATTCGGTGGGGGGCCTAGCACAGATACGCAGTATTTT
TRBV5-1	many	TRBD1	TRBJ2-5	CASSSTGGAETQYF	TGCGCCAGCAGTTCGACAGGGGGCGCGGAGACCCAGTACTTC
TRBV7-9	many	NA	TRBJ2-1	CASSSRDRIGNEQFF	TGTGCCAGCAGCTCCCGGGATAGGATAGGCAATGAGCAGTTCTTC
TRBV5-1	many	NA	TRBJ2-3	CASSLEVVGDTQYF	TGCGCCAGCAGCTTGGAGGTCGTGGGAGATACGCAGTATTTT
TRBV7-3	many	TRBD2	TRBJ2-1	CASSPPGGLAGGGNEQFF	TGTGCCAGCAGCCCCCCCGGTGGACTAGCGGGAGGGGGCAATGAGCAGTTCTTC
TRBV4-3	many	TRBD2	TRBJ2-3	CASSQDWTSGTSTDTQYF	TGCGCCAGCAGCCAAGATTGGACTAGCGGGACTAGCACAGATACGCAGTATTTT
TRBV4-3	many	NA	TRBJ2-1	CASSQDQGGAYNEQFF	TGCGCCAGCAGCCAAGACCAGGGAGGCGCCTACAATGAGCAGTTCTTC
TRBV18	NA	TRBD1	TRBJ2-5	CASSPPGTGPETQYF	TGTGCCAGCTCACCCCCTGGGACAGGGCCAGAGACCCAGTACTTC
TRBV27	few	TRBD2	TRBJ2-7	CASSRTGTSGSRNRYEQYF	TGTGCCAGCAGTCGGACCGGGACTAGCGGGAGTAGGAATCGCTACGAGCAGTACTTC
TRBV24-1	many	TRBD2	TRBJ2-1	CATSDVLAGADEQFF	TGTGCCACCAGTGATGTACTAGCGGGAGCCGATGAGCAGTTCTTC
TRBV6-1	NA	TRBD2	TRBJ2-2	CASSKGLAASGRNTGELFF	TGTGCCAGCAGTAAGGGACTAGCAGCCTCGGGGCGGAACACCGGGGAGCTGTTTTTT
TRBV12-3/TRBV12-4	NA	NA	TRBJ2-5	CASLGGQETQYF	TGTGCCAGCCTCGGGGGACAAGAGACCCAGTACTTC
TRBV30	NA	TRBD1	TRBJ2-1	CAWTDRGHYNEQFF	TGTGCCTGGACCGACAGGGGACATTACAATGAGCAGTTCTTC
TRBV2	NA	NA	TRBJ2-1	CASTQEVGSYNEQFF	TGTGCCAGCACCCAGGAAGTAGGCTCCTACAATGAGCAGTTCTTC
TRBV29-1	few	TRBD1	TRBJ1-5	CSARTGDNQPQHF	TGCAGCGCCCGGACAGGGGACAATCAGCCCCAGCATTTT
TRBV3-1	NA	NA	TRBJ2-7	CASSQDARTYEQYF	TGTGCCAGCAGCCAAGATGCACGCACCTACGAGCAGTACTTC
TRBV4-1	few	NA	TRBJ1-1	CASSQEQGSDTEAFF	TGCGCCAGCAGCCAAGAACAGGGTTCGGACACTGAAGCTTTCTTT
TRBV27	once	TRBD2	TRBJ2-5	CASSPGTSGGETQYF	TGTGCCAGCAGCCCCGGGACTAGCGGAGGGGAGACCCAGTACTTC
TRBV29-1	few	NA	TRBJ1-1	CSVWEDSTEAFF	TGCAGCGTTTGGGAAGATTCCACTGAAGCTTTCTTT
TRBV7-9	few	TRBD2	TRBJ2-3	CASSYSGGDTDTQYF	TGTGCCAGCAGTTATAGCGGGGGGGACACAGATACGCAGTATTTT
TRBV21-1	few	NA	TRBJ2-5	CASSTRGPETQYF	TGTGCCAGCAGCACCCGTGGCCCCGAGACCCAGTACTTC
TRBV12-3/TRBV12-4	NA	TRBD1	TRBJ2-1	CASSWGTGGTDEQFF	TGTGCCAGCAGTTGGGGGACAGGGGGCACCGATGAGCAGTTCTTC
TRBV7-9	few	NA	TRBJ1-2	CASSFSGRERGYGYTF	TGTGCCAGCAGCTTCAGCGGGCGGGAACGGGGCTATGGCTACACCTTC
TRBV12-3/TRBV12-4	many	NA	TRBJ1-1	CASSLWGSTEAFF	TGTGCCAGCAGCCTGTGGGGGAGCACTGAAGCTTTCTTT
TRBV7-2	many	TRBD1	TRBJ1-2	CASSGGGQGPNYGYTF	TGTGCCAGCAGCGGGGGCGGACAGGGACCGAACTATGGCTACACCTTC
TRBV9	many	NA	TRBJ2-7	CASSVEDGLTYEQYF	TGTGCCAGCAGCGTAGAGGACGGGCTAACCTACGAGCAGTACTTC
TRBV2	many	NA	TRBJ2-2	CASSEEGRVGTGELFF	TGTGCCAGCAGTGAAGAGGGCAGGGTGGGCACCGGGGAGCTGTTTTTT
TRBV7-9	NA	NA	TRBJ1-1	CASSLHPEAFF	TGTGCCAGCAGCTTACACCCAGAAGCTTTCTTT
TRBV4-2	many	NA	TRBJ2-2	CASSQARGPSHRAGELFF	TGTGCCAGTAGTCAAGCGCGGGGGCCTTCCCATCGGGCCGGGGAGCTGTTTTTT
TRBV7-9	many	TRBD1	TRBJ2-7	CASSPRTGHYEQYF	TGTGCCAGCAGCCCCCGGACAGGTCACTACGAGCAGTACTTC
TRBV12-3/TRBV12-4	NA	TRBD2	TRBJ2-3	CASSFLTGEGFFDTQYF	TGTGCCAGCAGTTTCCTTACGGGGGAGGGCTTTTTTGATACGCAGTATTTT
TRBV20-1	NA	NA	TRBJ1-5	CSARAGEGPWSNQPQHF	TGCAGTGCTAGAGCAGGGGAGGGCCCTTGGAGCAATCAGCCCCAGCATTTT